The 25 T cell receptor beta chains in this list originate from one sample, sequenced in a study of CD8 T cells in ankylosing spondylitis. TCRdb recomputed calls from the 5' RACE reads with MiXCR, one row per CDR3 protein. Here the sample spans some 130,000 distinct CDR3 sequences, roughly 8% being singletons. Sequenced: synovial fluid, either unsorted or a sorted T cell fraction (not recorded which). These receptors originate from a male donor with ankylosing spondylitis.

There are many counts of this clonotype. V and J are TRBV12-3 or TRBV12-4 and TRBJ1-2; 7 bases map to TRBD1. V was pared by 11 bases and J by 3 bases, with 15 bases of the junction left unmatched. The CDR3 contains 15 residues. The CDR3 DNA is TGTGCCTGTCGTGGGACCCGGGACAGCCACTATGGCTACACCTTC. Protein: CACRGTRDSHYGYTF.

V usage is TRBV6-2 or TRBV6-3 and J usage is TRBJ2-6; D might be TRBD1 or TRBD2, each matching 5 bases. The V gene's germline CDR1 is MNHEY and CDR2 SVGEGT. This CDR3 is 14 amino acids long. The V end was cut by 8 bases, the J end by 0 bases, with 8 bases between. This CDR3 reads CASEGPSGANVLTF. CDR3 coding DNA: TGTGCCAGCGAGGGGCCCTCTGGGGCCAACGTCCTGACTTTC.

This clonotype was detected many times. This CDR3 reads CACALQGRYGYTF. The CDR3 bases are TGTGCCTGCGCGTTACAGGGTCGTTATGGCTACACCTTC. This sequence joins TRBV7-2 and TRBJ1-2; D perhaps matches TRBD1 (6 bases). Trimming stripped 11 bases from V and 5 bases from J, with 18 bases between. CDR3 size: 13 residues. CDR1 and CDR2 (germline): SGHTA, FQGNSA.

This clonotype was observed at least ten times. The rearrangement links TRBV6-5 to TRBJ2-4, with D possibly matching TRBD2 (5 bases). CDR3 length: 14 residues. Trimming pared 3 bases from V and 9 bases from J, leaving 15 bases between. Per the germline V gene, CDR1 is MNHEY and CDR2 is SVGAGI. The CDR3 is CASSYQVSGGIQYF. CDR3 sequence (DNA): TGTGCCAGCAGTTATCAGGTCAGCGGTGGCATTCAGTACTTC.

This clonotype was picked up a small number of times. The chain joins TRBV29-1 to TRBJ2-1; 13 positions match TRBD2. The trim removed 1 base at V and 0 bases at J, leaving 0 bases unmatched. The CDR3 covers 16 residues. Germline CDR1 SQVTM, CDR2 ANQGSEA. CDR3 sequence (DNA): TGCAGCGTTGAAGGGACTAGCGGGAGCTCCTACAATGAGCAGTTCTTC. Translation: CSVEGTSGSSYNEQFF.

This clonotype has ten or more counts. J is TRBJ1-4 and V is TRBV11-2; D is possibly TRBD1 (6 bases). Germline lookup yields CDR1 SGHAT and CDR2 FQNNGV. The V and J ends lost 1 base and 8 bases respectively, with 23 bases between them. The CDR3 length is 18 residues. The CDR3 nucleotides are TGTGCCAGCAGCTTAGGATTCCCTCCACAGGGCCTTAGGGAAAAACTGTTTTTT. Translated: CASSLGFPPQGLREKLFF. The full variable domain, in which reference TRBV11-2 and TRBJ1-4 provide the parts outside the CDR3, is EAGVAQSPRYKIIEKRQSVAFWCNPISGHATLYWYQQILGQGPKLLIQFQNNGVVDDSQLPKDRFSAERLKGVDSTLKIQPAKLEDSAVYLCASSLGFPPQGLREKLFFGSGTQLSVL.

The chain recombines TRBV9 with TRBJ2-3; 7 bases are shared with TRBD2. Germline CDR1 and CDR2: SGDLS and YYNGEE. V gave up 0 bases and J gave up 6 bases; unmatched junction bases: 16. The CDR3 is made up of 18 amino acids. The CDR3 DNA reads TGTGCCAGCAGCGTAGCATCGGGAGGTGCGGGAGTGGGGGATACGCAGTATTTT. Its translation: CASSVASGGAGVGDTQYF. The full variable domain, in which reference TRBV9 and TRBJ2-3 provide the parts outside the CDR3, is DSGVTQTPKHLITATGQRVTLRCSPRSGDLSVYWYQQSLDQGLQFLIQYYNGEERAKGNILERFSAQQFPDLHSELNLSSLELGDSALYFCASSVASGGAGVGDTQYFGPGTRLTVL.

This clonotype has just a few counts. The V gene is TRBV3-1, the J gene TRBJ2-3; TRBD2 matches at 9 bases. The germline V gene encodes CDR1 LGHDT and CDR2 YNNKEL (reference sequence). V trimming: 4 bases; J trimming: 6 bases; junction bases outside the gene matches: 5. The CDR3 runs 14 residues. CDR3 sequence (DNA): TGTGCCAGCAGCCTCCTAGCGGGGCCGGATACGCAGTATTTT. It encodes CASSLLAGPDTQYF.

Details on this clonotype: Given a much more abundant clone one base away, this may be a read error. The chain employs TRBV5-5 and TRBJ1-3, with D unresolved. There are 17 residues in the CDR3. Trimming left V 3 bases short and J 7 bases short, with 23 bases between. Germline V gene sequence: CDR1 SGHKS, CDR2 YYEKEE (reference sequence). The CDR3 reads CASSSCPVDSERNTIYF. The CDR3 DNA is TGTGCCAGCAGCTCCTGTCCCGTAGACTCGGAGAGGAACACCATATATTTT.

This clonotype was detected many times. The chain carries TRBV7-9 and TRBJ1-2, with 7 positions matching TRBD1. Per the germline V gene, CDR1 is SEHNR and CDR2 is FQNEAQ (reference sequence). V shed 5 bases and J 3 bases; nucleotides not matched to a gene: 6. The CDR3 totals 14 residues. CDR3 amino acids: CASSITGVHYGYTF. The CDR3 bases are TGTGCCAGCAGCATTACAGGGGTCCACTATGGCTACACCTTC.

This clonotype was counted only a few times. This rearrangement joins TRBV19 to TRBJ1-1, with 7 bases that match TRBD1. CDR3 length: 15 amino acids. V gave up 6 bases and J gave up 4 bases; unmatched junction bases: 11. Germline loops: CDR1 LNHDA, CDR2 SQIVND (reference sequence). The CDR3 bases are TGTGCCAGTAGAACCACAGGGGCACAGGGCACTGAAGCTTTCTTT. Encoded protein: CASRTTGAQGTEAFF.

The gene calls are TRBV7-2 and TRBJ2-5, with 9 bases fitting TRBD2. The CDR3 is 16 residues long. The junction had 14 bases not matched to a gene; V was cut back by 7 bases and J by 5 bases. Per the germline V gene, CDR1 is SGHTA and CDR2 is FQGNSA. CDR3 protein: CASTIGGGGAWETQYF. In nucleotides, the CDR3 is TGTGCCAGCACTATAGGTGGCGGGGGGGCTTGGGAGACCCAGTACTTC.

This clonotype was seen at least ten times. The chain combines TRBV7-4 with TRBJ1-5; no reliable D call. Germline lookup yields CDR1 SGHVT and CDR2 SQSDAQ. The CDR3 covers 11 residues. V shed 3 bases and J shed 7 bases, with 4 bases lying between them. The CDR3, as DNA: TGTGCCAGCAGCTTTAGACAGCCCCAGCATTTT. Its protein is CASSFRQPQHF.

The table lists this clonotype with many counts. V and J are TRBV3-1 and TRBJ2-1, with D perhaps matching TRBD1 or TRBD2 (5 bases each). CDR1 is LGHDT, CDR2 YNNKEL, per germline (reference sequence). This CDR3 is 15 amino acids long. Trimming stripped 4 bases from V and 8 bases from J, with 18 bases between. CDR3 coding DNA: TGTGCCAGCAGCCCTTTCGGGACCGACGGTCATGAGCAGTTCTTC. Amino acid sequence: CASSPFGTDGHEQFF.

This clonotype was found many times. This rearrangement joins TRBV20-1 to TRBJ1-5; D is perhaps TRBD1 (5 bases). Germline V gene sequence: CDR1 DFQATT, CDR2 SNEGSKA (reference sequence). This CDR3 is built from 15 residues. Trimming left V 1 base short and J 0 bases short, with 10 bases between. CDR3 region: CSARGRVPSNQPQHF. CDR3 DNA: TGCAGTGCTAGAGGCAGGGTCCCTAGCAATCAGCCCCAGCATTTT.

This clonotype was recorded many times. The chain has TRBV20-1 and TRBJ1-1; D might be TRBD1 (6 bases). Germline values: CDR1 DFQATT, CDR2 SNEGSKA (reference sequence). This CDR3 is built from 16 residues. V was shortened by 0 bases and J by 3 bases, with 17 bases between the two germline ends. The CDR3 region has the DNA TGCAGTGCTAGAGATGGGGGTTGGGGGCAAGACACTGAAGCTTTCTTT. It codes for CSARDGGWGQDTEAFF.

The V call is TRBV10-3, the J call TRBJ2-7, with 9 nucleotides matching TRBD1. CDR3 size: 14 residues. Per germline, CDR1 ENHRY and CDR2 SYGVKD. Trimming removed 2 bases from V and 4 bases from J; junction bases left unmatched: 3. The CDR3 reads CAISEPDRGYEQYF. DNA of the CDR3: TGTGCCATCAGTGAGCCCGACAGGGGGTACGAGCAGTACTTC.

CDR3 nucleotides: TGTGCCAGCAGCTTCCGATCGGGGAATGAAAAACTGTTTTTT. Amino acids: CASSFRSGNEKLFF. The chain links TRBV7-2 to TRBJ1-4; D remains ambiguous. From germline, CDR1 is SGHTA and CDR2 FQGNSA. CDR3 length equals 14 residues. Trimming took off 3 bases at V and 5 bases at J, with 10 bases between the two ends.

This clonotype was detected a few times. The V and J genes are TRBV20-1 and TRBJ1-4; D is perhaps TRBD1 (6 bases). Trimming cost V 4 bases and J 11 bases, with 14 bases left between them. Germline loops: CDR1 DFQATT, CDR2 SNEGSKA (reference sequence). There are 12 residues in the CDR3. Here the CDR3 DNA reads TGCAGTGCTACACAGGGACTTAGGAAACTGTTTTTT. It is translated as CSATQGLRKLFF.

This clonotype was seen more than once but under ten times. The chain employs TRBV20-1 and TRBJ2-1; TRBD2 is a possible D gene (6 bases). Trimming stripped 5 bases from V and 2 bases from J, with 16 bases between. The CDR3 has 15 amino acids. CDR1 is DFQATT, CDR2 SNEGSKA, per germline (reference sequence). CDR3 sequence reads: CSAGLAGPPYNEQFF. CDR3 DNA sequence: TGCAGTGCTGGCCTCGCGGGGCCACCCTACAATGAGCAGTTCTTC.

The chain links TRBV7-9 to TRBJ1-1; D ambiguous. The ends were cut back, 3 bases at V and 4 bases at J, with 9 bases in the middle. This CDR3 has 13 amino acids. The V gene's germline CDR1 is SEHNR and CDR2 FQNEAQ (reference sequence). The CDR3 loop is CASSFLGSTEAFF. The CDR3 region has the DNA TGTGCCAGCAGCTTCTTGGGGTCCACTGAAGCTTTCTTT.

There are many counts of this clonotype. V is TRBV18 and J is TRBJ2-1; D gene unclear. V was cut by 6 bases and J by 0 bases, with 15 bases left in between. This CDR3 spans 16 amino acids. Germline V CDR1 and CDR2: KGHSH, LQKENI. The CDR3 nucleotides are TGTGCCAGCTCTATTCAGCCCTCGCCCTCCTACAATGAGCAGTTCTTC. As protein: CASSIQPSPSYNEQFF.

This clonotype showed up just a few times. V usage is TRBV20-1 and J usage is TRBJ1-6; TRBD1 matches 7 bases. The CDR3 is made up of 14 amino acids. V trimming: 3 bases; J trimming: 7 bases; junction bases outside the gene matches: 6. The germline gives CDR1 DFQATT, CDR2 SNEGSKA (reference sequence). In DNA form, the CDR3 reads TGCAGTGCTAGGGCCGGGACAGAGAATTCACCCCTCCACTTT. Amino acids: CSARAGTENSPLHF.

Ten or more counts support this clonotype. J is TRBJ2-5 and V is TRBV7-2; 8 bases agree with TRBD1. The ends lost 5 bases at V and 5 bases at J; junction bases unmatched: 4. CDR1 is SGHTA, CDR2 FQGNSA, per germline. CDR3 length: 13 amino acids. CDR3: CASSDRDRETQYF. The CDR3 DNA sequence: TGTGCCAGCAGCGACCGGGACAGGGAGACCCAGTACTTC.

This clonotype came up many times. This chain links TRBV7-8 with TRBJ2-3; weak D call: TRBD2 (5 bases). Germline loops: CDR1 SGHVS, CDR2 FQNEAQ. The CDR3 has 15 residues. Trimming took off 5 bases at V and 6 bases at J, with 18 bases between the two ends. DNA for the CDR3: TGTGCCAGCAGCCAGAGGCCGGACTCTAGGGATACGCAGTATTTT. Translating gives CASSQRPDSRDTQYF. Full variable domain (outside the CDR3, taken from reference TRBV7-8 and TRBJ2-3): GAGVSQSPRYKVAKRGQDVALRCDPISGHVSLFWYQQALGQGPEFLTYFQNEAQLDKSGLPSDRFFAERPEGSVSTLKIQRTQQEDSAVYLCASSQRPDSRDTQYFGPGTRLTVL.